Listed below are T cell receptor beta chains from one sample, sequenced in a study of vaccination effects on CD4 cells after COVID-19. These receptors are not linked to any known antigen. Assay used: immunoSEQ multiplex PCR; TCRdb lists only in-frame clones, some missing. The table shows approximately 37,000 clones, with approximately 73% occurring only once. The input for sequencing was CD4+ T cells from PBMCs cultured with a peptide pool, taken before COVID-19 vaccination. These receptors were obtained from a human donor who had a prior SARS-CoV-2 infection. Both conserved end residues are part of each CDR3. A D gene is named only where the DNA matches it firmly. Clone size appears in some rows only: once, few, many, or a class for an expanded clone.

length,size,V,J,D,DNA,CDR3
13,.,TRBV7-2,TRBJ1-1,TRBD1,TGTGCCAGCAGTACAACAGGGGGCACTGAAGCTTTCTTT,CASSTTGGTEAFF
14,.,TRBV7-2,TRBJ1-6,.,TGTGCCAGCAGCCCTCAGGGAAGGCGTTCACCCCTCCACTTT,CASSPQGRRSPLHF
15,.,TRBV5-4,TRBJ2-3,TRBD2,TGTGCCAGCAGCTTGGTATCTAGCGGGGGTGATACGCAGTATTTT,CASSLVSSGGDTQYF
16,.,TRBV19,TRBJ2-4,TRBD1,TGTGCCAGTACTCGATCCCAGGGGGCCGGAGGAAACATTCAGTACTTC,CASTRSQGAGGNIQYF
15,.,TRBV6-5,TRBJ2-5,.,TGTGCCAGCAGTTACGTCGCCCTACCCCAAGAGACCCAGTACTTC,CASSYVALPQETQYF
17,few,TRBV7-9,TRBJ2-1,.,TGTGCCAGCAGCTCGCCGCCGGGAAGACAGATCTACAATGAGCAGTTCTTC,CASSSPPGRQIYNEQFF
13,.,TRBV5-6,TRBJ1-2,.,TGTGCCAGCAGCGGGACACCTAACTATGGCTACACCTTC,CASSGTPNYGYTF
14,.,TRBV5-1,TRBJ2-3,TRBD1,TGCGCCAGCAGCTTGGCCGTGGGACAGCGTCAGCAGTATTTT,CASSLAVGQRQQYF
15,.,TRBV6-5,TRBJ1-5,.,TGTGCCAGCAGAACCGGGACACGGGTGGCGCAGCCCCAGCATTTT,CASRTGTRVAQPQHF
10,.,TRBV29-1,TRBJ2-1,.,TGCAGCGTTGGACAAGTTGAGCAGTTCTTC,CSVGQVEQFF
15,once,TRBV30,TRBJ2-6,TRBD1,TGTGCCTGGAGTGGGGACAGGGCTGGGGCCAACGTCCTGACTTTC,CAWSGDRAGANVLTF
13,.,TRBV6-5,TRBJ1-2,.,TGTGCCAGCAGCTACGGACGGAACTATGGCTACACCTTC,CASSYGRNYGYTF
16,once,TRBV19,TRBJ1-2,TRBD1,TGTGCCAGTAAGAGGACAGGGTCCGGTTATGGTGGGGGCTACACCTTC,CASKRTGSGYGGGYTF
17,.,TRBV5-5,TRBJ2-2,.,TGTGCCAGCACCAACTTTCCCGGGACATCGAACACCGGGGAGCTGTTTTTT,CASTNFPGTSNTGELFF
15,.,TRBV30,TRBJ1-5,.,TGTGCCTGGACCAAAACAGGGTTCGGCAATCAGCCCCAGCATTTT,CAWTKTGFGNQPQHF
16,.,TRBV10-3,TRBJ1-2,.,TGTGCCATCAGTGAGTCGTCCGGGGGGCAGGGATATGGCTACACCTTC,CAISESSGGQGYGYTF
11,.,TRBV20-1,TRBJ1-1,.,TGCAGCGCCCTCCGGGGGGACGCAGCTTTCTTT,CSALRGDAAFF
15,once,TRBV7-2,TRBJ1-5,.,TGTGCCAGCAGCTTAGCGCACGTGGGCAATCAGCCCCAGCATTTT,CASSLAHVGNQPQHF
11,.,TRBV2,TRBJ2-7,.,TGTGCCAGCAGTCCGGCGGGCGAGCAGTACTTC,CASSPAGEQYF
14,.,TRBV2,TRBJ2-2,TRBD1,TGTGCCAGCAGTGAACAGGGGGTCACCGGGGAGCTGTTTTTT,CASSEQGVTGELFF
15,few,TRBV6-6,TRBJ1-5,.,TGTGCCAGCAGTCACGGGACACCTAGCAATCAGCCCCAGCATTTT,CASSHGTPSNQPQHF
16,once,TRBV7-9,TRBJ2-5,.,TGTGCCAGCAGCTTCGGGACATCCGGAGGAAGAGAGACCCAGTACTTC,CASSFGTSGGRETQYF
15,.,TRBV4-3,TRBJ1-3,.,TGCGCCAGCAGCCAAGATTTAGGGGGATTAAACACCATATATTTT,CASSQDLGGLNTIYF
15,few,TRBV7-2,TRBJ2-1,TRBD2,TGTGCCAGCAGCCTTGGACTAGCGGGCTACAATGAGCAGTTCTTC,CASSLGLAGYNEQFF
16,.,TRBV19,TRBJ2-3,.,TGTGCCAGTAGTATAGATGGCAACACCAAGGGCGGCGCGCAGTATTTT,CASSIDGNTKGGAQYF
15,.,TRBV4-3,TRBJ2-7,.,TGCGCCAGCAGCCAAGATTTAGCGGTGGGCTCCGAGCAGTACTTC,CASSQDLAVGSEQYF
16,.,TRBV18,TRBJ2-5,.,TGTGCCAGCTCACAGCTCGCCGGGACCAACCAAGAGACCCAGTACTTC,CASSQLAGTNQETQYF
12,.,TRBV7-9,TRBJ2-7,.,TGTGCCAGCAGCTTAAAATCGTACGAGCAGTACTTC,CASSLKSYEQYF
15,.,TRBV4-1,TRBJ2-5,TRBD1,TGCGCCAGCAGCCAAGAGCCGGGACAGGGGATAGCCCAGTACTTC,CASSQEPGQGIAQYF
15,.,TRBV7-2,TRBJ2-2,TRBD1,TGTGCCAGCAGCTTAAACAGGGGTTACACCGGGGAGCTGTTTTTT,CASSLNRGYTGELFF
15,.,TRBV5-1,TRBJ2-2,.,TGCGCCAGCAGCCCCCGGGGAGGGGGCATCGGGGAGCTGTTTTTT,CASSPRGGGIGELFF
13,.,TRBV24-1,TRBJ2-1,.,TGTGCCACCAGTGATATTGGTTCGGATGAGCAGTTCTTC,CATSDIGSDEQFF
16,.,TRBV7-7,TRBJ2-5,TRBD2,TGTGCTAGCAGCTTAGGAGGGACTAGCGGGCAAGAGACCCAGTACTTC,CASSLGGTSGQETQYF
13,.,TRBV24-1,TRBJ2-3,.,TGTGCCACCAGTGATCCCCAGGCTTATACGCAGTATTTT,CATSDPQAYTQYF
15,.,TRBV5-4,TRBJ2-3,TRBD2,TGTGCCAGCAGCTCACAAGCGGGAGGGCCTGATACGCAGTATTTT,CASSSQAGGPDTQYF
16,.,TRBV15,TRBJ2-1,TRBD2,TGTGCCACCAGCAGAGGTGGGACTAGCGGGACCAATGAGCAGTTCTTC,CATSRGGTSGTNEQFF
11,few,TRBV2,TRBJ2-1,.,TGTGCCCTCTCCGGGGACAATGAGCAGTTCTTC,CALSGDNEQFF
15,.,TRBV6-5,TRBJ1-1,.,TGTGCCAGCAGTTACAGGAGTTGGGGAACGACTGAAGCTTTCTTT,CASSYRSWGTTEAFF
13,.,TRBV10-2,TRBJ2-5,.,TGCGCCAGCAATTTTCCGGGGCAAGAGACCCAGTACTTC,CASNFPGQETQYF
13,.,TRBV2,TRBJ2-4,TRBD2,TGTGCCAGCTCAGCGGGAGGGCCTTCCATTCAGTACTTC,CASSAGGPSIQYF
15,.,TRBV7-2,TRBJ2-1,.,TGTGCCAGCAGCTTAGCTGGGTTCTCCTACAATGAGCAGTTCTTC,CASSLAGFSYNEQFF
14,.,TRBV18,TRBJ2-5,TRBD1,TGTGCCAGCTCATCGGGACAGGGACAAGAGACCCAGTACTTC,CASSSGQGQETQYF
13,.,TRBV2,TRBJ1-2,TRBD1,TGTGCCAGCAGCCGGGACAGGGACTATGGCTACACCTTC,CASSRDRDYGYTF
17,once,TRBV15,TRBJ1-2,.,TGTGCCACCAGCAGGGTTAGAGTTATGGACATAAACTATGGCTACACCTTC,CATSRVRVMDINYGYTF
15,.,TRBV18,TRBJ2-1,TRBD2,TGTGCCAGCTCACACGGACTAGCGGACTACAATGAGCAGTTCTTC,CASSHGLADYNEQFF